This TCR beta chain was sequenced in a study of Tregs in tolerant kidney transplant recipients. Points from the study as a whole: Expanding Tregs on activated donor B cells appeared to best identify donor-specific TCRbeta clones. Biological reproducibility was not directly addressed in this study. Some patients' samples used different primers over time, so nucleotide sequences weren't comparable.

The data were produced by immunoSEQ multiplex PCR, yet TCRdb's version contains in-frame clones alone and is incomplete. The data contain about 81,000 clones, 75% to 95% of them singletons. V lost 1 base, J lost 3 bases, and 19 bases lay in between. Germline loops: CDR1 SGHKS, CDR2 YYEKEE (reference sequence). The CDR3 has 17 residues. Recipients received nonmyeloablative bone marrow transplants from related graft donors, with transient mixed chimerism. About this clone: Its antigen is not identified.

The chain links TRBV5-5 to TRBJ1-1; D gene ambiguous. The receptor comes from a human patient who received a combined kidney and bone marrow transplant. Some T cells may be the graft donor's. The sample here was CD4+ T cells from blood (PBMCs), taken 24 months after the transplant. The CDR3 coding sequence is TGTGCCAGCAGCTTGCGGGGAAGGGTACTTTTTGACACTGAAGCTTTCTTT. Translating it yields CASSLRGRVLFDTEAFF.